The clone carrying this TCR beta chain was seen a handful of times. Antigen specificity is unknown. The data derive from a study of T cells after yellow fever vaccination. General study results and limits: Most primary-vaccination clones reappeared after the booster (about 95% CD4, roughly 88% CD8). Clonotypes shared by both compartments, CD4 and CD8, made up a small share.

In making TCR cDNA, 5'RACE template switching added a universal primer site and UMIs to it. From the 5' RACE reads, TCRdb called clonotypes with MiXCR, one entry per CDR3 protein. The sample holds 400,000 to 450,000 distinct CDR3 sequences, approximately 18% seen once. The clonotype comes from a man aged 18 to 29 who received the YFV17D yellow fever vaccine. The source material was PBMCs, sampled before the yellow fever booster vaccination.

CDR3 sequence (DNA): TGCAGTGTCATGATGGGACAGCAAGAGACCCAGTACTTC. Protein: CSVMMGQQETQYF. The chain couples TRBV20-1 to TRBJ2-5, with 7 bases matching TRBD1. CDR3 length: 13 residues. The V gene end was trimmed by 7 bases and the J gene end by 2 bases; junction bases not matched to a gene: 7. The V gene's germline CDR1 is DFQATT and CDR2 SNEGSKA (reference sequence).